The source of this TCR beta chain is a study of cytomegalovirus exposure and HLA in healthy donors. Study in general: Membership in the Caucasian-associated ancestry cluster was found for 75% to 90% of 350 to 450 genotyped donors.

Vbeta (60) and Jbeta (13) primers were used in the PCR. The method was immunoSEQ multiplex PCR; TCRdb's version includes in-frame clones alone and lacks a portion of them. This table has about 220,000 clones, 60% to 80% appearing once. Germline CDR1 is SEHNR and CDR2 is FQNEAQ (reference sequence). V gave up 6 bases and J gave up 6 bases; unmatched junction bases: 9. The CDR3 totals 15 residues. In the case of this clone: Its antigen remains unknown.

General study points: In a later analysis, HLA-associated TCR beta chains were more clonally expanded than equally common others. Later genetic work tied a missense DCLRE1C variant to beta-chain V and J trimming. Most of the TCR beta V segments (in an earlier analysis) were productive either about 90% or about 30% of the time.

The chain joins TRBV7-9 to TRBJ1-4; TRBD1 matches at 8 bases. The sequence was collected from a male donor in good health and CMV-seronegative. The specimen was PBMCs. The CDR3 here is CASSLGQGAHEKLFF. In DNA, the CDR3 is TGTGCCAGCAGTTTGGGTCAGGGGGCCCATGAAAAACTGTTTTTT. The whole variable domain, remainder taken from reference TRBV7-9 and TRBJ1-4, is DTGVSQNPRHKITKRGQNVTFRCDPISEHNRLYWYRQTLGQGPEFLTYFQNEAQLEKSRLLSDRFSAERPKGSFSTLEIQRTEQGDSAMYLCASSLGQGAHEKLFFGSGTQLSVL.